Below, 13 T cell receptor beta chains from the same sample are listed, as sequenced in a study of early T cells in non-severe SARS-CoV-2 infection. Each CDR3 protein gets one entry after TCRdb re-called the 5' RACE reads with MiXCR. The sample records about 83,000 distinct CDR3 sequences, roughly 12% being singletons. Specimen: whole blood. The receptor source for this set is an adult who was a healthcare worker with PCR-confirmed SARS-CoV-2 infection or an uninfected control (not recorded which).

This clonotype has ten or more counts. The CDR3 DNA is TGCGCCAGCAGCTTATCCGGGACTGAGCAGTTCTTC. This encodes CASSLSGTEQFF. J is TRBJ2-1 and V is TRBV5-1; TRBD1 or TRBD2 may be the D gene (5 bases each). Germline CDR1 is SGHRS and CDR2 is YFSETQ. The CDR3 consists of 12 residues. Trimming left V 2 bases short and J 9 bases short, with 9 bases between.

V is TRBV3-1 and J is TRBJ2-7; 12 bases are a match to TRBD2. V shed 1 base, J shed 2 bases, and the junction held 0 bases outside the gene matches. The germline gives CDR1 LGHDT, CDR2 YNNKEL (reference sequence). This CDR3 is built from 15 residues. The CDR3 DNA reads as TGTGCCAGCAGCCAAGCTAGCGGGAGGGCCTACGAGCAGTACTTC. Translating gives CASSQASGRAYEQYF.

This clonotype was detected ten times or more. This chain joins TRBV7-8 and TRBJ2-3; 11 nucleotides agree with TRBD2. J was trimmed by 14 bases and V by 2 bases; bases with no gene match: 12. The CDR3 sequence is 15 residues long. CDR1 SGHVS and CDR2 FQNEAQ come from the germline V gene. The CDR3 loop is CASSLFSLPLAGVYF. For the CDR3, the DNA is TGTGCCAGCAGCTTATTCTCGTTACCACTAGCGGGAGTGTATTTT.

The rearrangement links TRBV20-1 to TRBJ2-2; D gene uncertain. Germline CDR1 DFQATT, CDR2 SNEGSKA (reference sequence). The CDR3 has 13 residues. Trimming removed 8 bases from V and 1 base from J, with 11 bases in between. CDR3 loop: CSPVSLNTGELFF. The CDR3 region has the DNA TGCAGTCCGGTTAGCTTGAACACCGGGGAGCTGTTTTTT.

The V call is TRBV27, the J call TRBJ2-3; 12 bases fit TRBD2. J lost 7 bases, V lost 6 bases, and 8 bases had no gene match. In germline, CDR1 is MNHEY, CDR2 SMNVEV (reference sequence). This CDR3 region has 15 residues. The CDR3 is CASSLTSGGGYTQYF. The CDR3 DNA sequence: TGTGCCAGCAGCCTGACTAGCGGGGGAGGCTATACGCAGTATTTT.

This clonotype occurred a few times. CDR3 amino acids: CSARDQRAISYEQYF. The CDR3 DNA sequence: TGCAGTGCTAGAGATCAGCGTGCTATCTCCTACGAGCAGTACTTC. This rearrangement joins TRBV20-1 to TRBJ2-7; D not certain. Germline V gives CDR1 DFQATT, CDR2 SNEGSKA (reference sequence). The CDR3 consists of 15 residues. Trimming cost V 0 bases and J 0 bases, with 12 bases left between them.

The chain recombines TRBV7-2 with TRBJ2-3; D remains unclear. This CDR3 spans 14 amino acids. CDR1 SGHTA and CDR2 FQGNSA come from the germline V gene. V lost 3 bases and J 1 base, leaving 8 bases between the germline ends. The CDR3 region has the DNA TGTGCCAGCAGCTTTTCTCCACGCACAGATACGCAGTATTTT. Translated, it gives CASSFSPRTDTQYF.

The chain is built from TRBV6-1 and TRBJ1-1; no reliable D call. The CDR3 consists of 13 residues. V lost 2 bases to trimming and J lost 4 bases, with 8 bases between them. CDR1 and CDR2 from the germline V gene are MNHNS and SASEGT. The CDR3 is CASSELGTTEAFF. Written as DNA, the CDR3 is TGTGCCAGCAGTGAATTGGGTACCACTGAAGCTTTCTTT.

The rearrangement joins TRBV16 to TRBJ2-1; D may be TRBD2 (7 bases). The CDR3 is 17 residues long. Trimming took 1 base from V and 2 from J, leaving 15 bases between them. CDR1 and CDR2 from the germline V gene are KGHSY and FQNENV. The CDR3 loop reads CASSQWASGQTYNEQFF. As DNA, the CDR3 is TGTGCCAGCAGCCAATGGGCTAGCGGACAGACCTACAATGAGCAGTTCTTC.

In this sample, this clonotype turned up many times. The chain links TRBV5-1 to TRBJ2-1; weak D call: TRBD2 (6 bases). Germline V gene data show CDR1 as SGHRS and CDR2 as YFSETQ. Trimming took 4 bases from V and 2 from J, leaving 16 bases between them. CDR3 size: 16 residues. The CDR3 bases are TGCGCCAGCAGCCCCCTTGCGGGGTCGACCTACAATGAGCAGTTCTTC. The encoded protein is CASSPLAGSTYNEQFF.

This clonotype was found a few times. The chain joins TRBV29-1 to TRBJ2-1; 10 bases match TRBD2. The germline V gene has CDR1 SQVTM and CDR2 ANQGSEA. The CDR3 loop spans 14 amino acids. V lost 6 bases, J lost 6 bases, and 8 bases stayed unmatched. The CDR3, as DNA: TGCAGCGTGGACAGAGCGGGAGGGCCCAATGAGCAGTTCTTC. Its protein is CSVDRAGGPNEQFF.

This clonotype was counted a few times. The chain couples TRBV18 to TRBJ1-4; 7 positions match TRBD1. J gave up 9 bases and V 4 bases, and 8 bases lay outside the gene matches. The CDR3 is 14 amino acids. Germline V gives CDR1 KGHSH, CDR2 LQKENI. CDR3 amino acids: CASSQGQTNQKLFF. The CDR3 nucleotides read TGTGCCAGCTCACAGGGACAGACCAACCAAAAACTGTTTTTT.

This clonotype was counted between two and nine times. J is TRBJ2-5 and V is TRBV7-3, with a possible D match to TRBD2 (7 bases). CDR3 length: 17 amino acids. V was pared by 5 bases and J by 1 base, with 20 bases between. Germline CDR1 reads SGHTA; CDR2 reads FQGTGA. The CDR3 nucleotides are TGTGCCAGCAGCCCCCGGGGGGCGGTAAGGGGCCAAGAGACCCAGTACTTC. It specifies CASSPRGAVRGQETQYF.